The 27 T cell receptor beta chains listed next were all sequenced from one sample in a study of shared clonotypes between healthy human individuals. Here immunoSEQ multiplex PCR was the method, and the copy in TCRdb shows in-frame clones only, minus some. The table has a few million clones, over 85% seen once. The sample taken for sequencing was naive CD4+ T cells sorted from blood. The subset was: CD45RA+ positively selected. Source of these receptors: a man between 18 and 29 years old in good health.

This chain links TRBV20-1 with TRBJ1-2; D perhaps matches TRBD1 (5 bases). Germline lookup yields CDR1 DFQATT and CDR2 SNEGSKA (reference sequence). There are 11 residues in the CDR3. Between the trimmed V and J ends, which lost 2 bases and 8 bases, there was a span of 9 bases. The chain's CDR3 is CSARSEGGYTF. DNA of the CDR3: TGCAGTGCTAGATCAGAGGGGGGCTACACCTTC.

The rearrangement uses TRBV29-1 and TRBJ2-4, with unresolved D. The length of the CDR3 is 13 residues. The V end lost 2 bases, the J end lost 3 bases, and 8 bases lay between the germline ends. Germline CDR1 reads SQVTM; CDR2 reads ANQGSEA. The CDR3 sequence: CSVERGLKNIQYF. DNA for the CDR3: TGCAGCGTTGAAAGAGGCCTCAAAAACATTCAGTACTTC. The full variable domain, its missing parts supplied by reference TRBV29-1 and TRBJ2-4, is SAVISQKPSRDICQRGTSLTIQCQVDSQVTMMFWYRQQPGQSLTLIATANQGSEATYESGFVIDKFPISRPNLTFSTLTVSNMSPEDSSIYLCSVERGLKNIQYFGAGTRLSVL.

The chain is built from TRBV5-1 and TRBJ2-5; 16 bases match TRBD2. V lost 4 bases, J lost 2 bases, and 5 bases stayed unmatched. This CDR3 spans 17 amino acids. Germline CDR1 reads SGHRS; CDR2 reads YFSETQ. The CDR3 loop is CASSAGTSGRAQETQYF. The CDR3 DNA reads TGCGCCAGCAGCGCGGGGACTAGCGGGAGGGCTCAAGAGACCCAGTACTTC.

This clone was detected only once. This chain connects TRBV15 to TRBJ2-3, with TRBD2 as a possible D gene (6 bases). Germline assignment: CDR1 LNHNV and CDR2 YYDKDF (reference sequence). The V gene lost 1 base and the J gene lost 3 bases, with 17 bases spanning the gap. The CDR3 is made up of 17 amino acids. The CDR3 is CATSRVLGGIVTDTQYF. CDR3 nucleotides: TGTGCCACCAGCAGAGTCCTTGGGGGGATCGTTACAGATACGCAGTATTTT. Full variable domain (outside the CDR3, taken from reference TRBV15 and TRBJ2-3): DAMVIQNPRYQVTQFGKPVTLSCSQTLNHNVMYWYQQKSSQAPKLLFHYYDKDFNNEADTPDNFQSRRPNTSFCFLDIRSPGLGDTAMYLCATSRVLGGIVTDTQYFGPGTRLTVL.

This clone was observed once. The V call is TRBV6-4, the J call TRBJ1-2; 9 nucleotides agree with TRBD1. The J segment lost 3 bases and the V segment lost 7 bases, leaving 9 bases of the junction unmatched. The CDR3 is 15 amino acids. The germline V gene encodes CDR1 MRHNA and CDR2 SNTAGT. This chain's CDR3 is CASTTYRGRYYGYTF. The CDR3 bases are TGTGCCAGCACGACGTACAGGGGGCGTTACTATGGCTACACCTTC.

This chain connects TRBV28 to TRBJ1-5; perhaps TRBD1 as D (5 bases). The CDR3 is made up of 13 amino acids. Germline assignment: CDR1 MDHEN and CDR2 SYDVKM. V was cut by 7 bases and J by 7 bases, with 14 bases left in between. The CDR3 nucleotides read TGTGCCAGCATCCGGGGGTGGGACCAGCCCCAGCATTTT. It encodes CASIRGWDQPQHF.

The V call is TRBV12-5, the J call TRBJ2-7, with 9 bases identical to TRBD1. V dropped 6 bases and J dropped 4; count of bases not matched to a gene: 7. This CDR3 spans 14 amino acids. Germline assignment: CDR1 LGHNT and CDR2 FRNRAP. CDR3 bases: TGTGCTAGTGGCCCGACAGGGGGGATGTACGAGCAGTACTTC. It specifies CASGPTGGMYEQYF.

This clone was found a few times. This chain joins TRBV2 and TRBJ1-6; D not resolved. The CDR3 is 13 residues long. Deletions cut 6 bases from V and 7 bases from J, with 10 bases between. Germline assignment: CDR1 SNHLY and CDR2 FYNNEI. CDR3 sequence (DNA): TGTGCCAGCAGGGTGGACGGAAATTCACCCCTCCACTTT. It translates to CASRVDGNSPLHF.

The rearrangement links TRBV9 to TRBJ1-1; D unclear. Between the trimmed V and J ends, which lost 3 bases and 0 bases, there was a span of 9 bases. Germline CDR1 and CDR2: SGDLS and YYNGEE. The CDR3 loop spans 14 amino acids. The CDR3, as DNA: TGTGCCAGCAGCGCAGGACTGTTGAACACTGAAGCTTTCTTT. Translation gives CASSAGLLNTEAFF.

The chain is built from TRBV19 and TRBJ2-7; TRBD2 matches 7 bases. Trimming removed 10 bases from V and 5 bases from J; junction bases left unmatched: 8. Germline V lookup: CDR1 LNHDA, CDR2 SQIVND (reference sequence). The CDR3 runs to 12 residues. The CDR3 spells CATSGTNDEQYF. In DNA, the CDR3 is TGTGCCACCTCCGGGACTAACGACGAGCAGTACTTC.

The rearrangement joins TRBV13 to TRBJ2-5; 15 bases are a match to TRBD2. This CDR3 comprises 14 residues. Losses at the gene ends were 9 bases for V and 3 bases for J; bases not matched to a gene: 2. The germline gives CDR1 PRHDT, CDR2 FYEKMQ (reference sequence). The CDR3 coding sequence is TGTGCCAGTCGGACTAGCGGGGGGGAAGAGACCCAGTACTTC. This gives the protein CASRTSGGEETQYF.

The CDR3 loop reads CASSIVGSDTQYF. The CDR3 nucleotides are TGTGCCAGTAGTATTGTGGGGTCCGATACGCAGTATTTT. The chain uses TRBV19 and TRBJ2-3; D uncertain. CDR1 and CDR2 from the germline V gene are LNHDA and SQIVND (reference sequence). CDR3 length: 13 residues. Trimming took 3 bases from V and 6 from J, leaving 10 bases between them.

The chain has TRBV6-7 and TRBJ2-7; 8 nucleotides match TRBD2. TRBV6-7 is designated an ORF whose function remains uncertain. The CDR3 loop spans 14 amino acids. The trim removed 2 bases at V and 2 bases at J, leaving 2 bases unmatched. The CDR3 DNA reads as TGTGCCAGCAGTTACCCAGCGGGAGCCTACGAGCAGTACTTC. Translation gives CASSYPAGAYEQYF.

The J gene is TRBJ1-1, the V gene TRBV2, with 8 bases aligning to TRBD1. This CDR3 is built from 14 residues. V gave up 6 bases and J gave up 3 bases; unmatched junction bases: 6. The germline V gene encodes CDR1 SNHLY and CDR2 FYNNEI. This CDR3 is CASRRQGQDTEAFF. CDR3 sequence (DNA): TGTGCCAGCAGGAGACAGGGGCAGGACACTGAAGCTTTCTTT.

The rearrangement uses TRBV5-5 and TRBJ1-6; 9 bases match TRBD1. The V gene's germline CDR1 is SGHKS and CDR2 YYEKEE (reference sequence). Trimming at V came to 5 bases and at J to 7 bases, leaving 4 bases not matched to a gene. The CDR3 is 14 residues long. The CDR3 spells CASRGGTGNSPLHF. CDR3 nucleotides: TGTGCCAGCAGGGGCGGGACAGGGAATTCACCCCTCCACTTT.

With respect to this clone: Other DNA variants within this sample encode the same CDR3. J is TRBJ2-7 and V is TRBV7-9; D is unresolved. This CDR3 is built from 13 residues. Germline V gene lookup returns CDR1 SEHNR and CDR2 FQNEAQ (reference sequence). V was pared by 2 bases and J by 4 bases, with 9 bases between. CDR3 in DNA: TGTGCCAGCAGCTTAAGTTTGGGTTACGAGCAGTACTTC. Amino acid sequence: CASSLSLGYEQYF.

This clone was recorded only once. V is TRBV4-1 and J is TRBJ1-4; the D gene is possibly TRBD1 (5 bases). V gave up 4 bases and J gave up 8 bases, with 20 bases separating them. The germline gives CDR1 MGHRA, CDR2 YSYEKL. There are 16 residues in the CDR3. The CDR3 bases are TGCGCCAGCAGCCGCTCTCCGGGACCTCGCCCAGAAAAACTGTTTTTT. Translated: CASSRSPGPRPEKLFF.

The rearrangement links TRBV6-5 to TRBJ2-1, with no clear D. Trimming stripped 10 bases from V and 3 bases from J, with 19 bases between. Germline CDR1 is MNHEY and CDR2 is SVGAGI. The CDR3 has 15 residues. In nucleotides, the CDR3 is TGTGCCACTAGGCCTTTCTCAACTCTCTACAATGAGCAGTTCTTC. Protein: CATRPFSTLYNEQFF.

The chain uses TRBV28 and TRBJ1-2; D may be TRBD1 (6 bases). Germline lookup yields CDR1 MDHEN and CDR2 SYDVKM. This CDR3 contains 15 residues. V lost 4 bases and J lost 4, with 16 bases in between. CDR3 loop: CASSSTGIAAYGYTF. CDR3 sequence (DNA): TGTGCCAGCAGTTCTACAGGGATTGCGGCCTATGGCTACACCTTC.

This clone showed up just once. The chain has TRBV29-1 and TRBJ1-4, with 7 nucleotides matching TRBD1. The CDR3 totals 15 residues. With 4 bases clipped from V and 1 base from J, the junction kept 6 bases outside the gene matches. Germline CDR1 reads SQVTM; CDR2 reads ANQGSEA. The CDR3 loop is CSVAQGVRTNEKLFF. The CDR3 bases are TGCAGCGTTGCTCAGGGGGTACGAACTAATGAAAAACTGTTTTTT.

The chain links TRBV6-1 to TRBJ2-1; TRBD2 matches 8 bases. The germline V gene encodes CDR1 MNHNS and CDR2 SASEGT. The CDR3 has 17 amino acids. With 4 bases clipped from V and 5 bases from J, the junction kept 13 bases outside the gene matches. The CDR3 DNA is TGTGCCAGCAGTGCCACCCCGGGGGGGCCTGGGGACAATGAGCAGTTCTTC. Its protein is CASSATPGGPGDNEQFF.

This clone appeared a single time. The identical CDR3 is also encoded by other nucleotide sequences in the sample. The chain is built from TRBV28 and TRBJ2-7; D unresolved. The CDR3 loop spans 14 amino acids. CDR1 and CDR2 (germline): MDHEN, SYDVKM. Deletions cut 4 bases from V and 5 bases from J, with 15 bases between. In nucleotides, the CDR3 is TGTGCCAGCAGTTCCCCCGGGCTTGTGGACGAGCAGTACTTC. Residues: CASSSPGLVDEQYF.

The rearrangement links TRBV10-2 to TRBJ2-1; possible D gene TRBD2, 6 bases. V lost 6 bases, J lost 3 bases, and 18 bases lay in between. The CDR3 spans 16 residues. From germline, CDR1 is WSHSY and CDR2 SAAADI. CDR3 sequence reads: CASSGTLAGDYNEQFF. The CDR3 DNA reads as TGCGCCAGCAGCGGTACACTAGCAGGAGACTACAATGAGCAGTTCTTC.

V is TRBV30 and J is TRBJ1-6; no clear D gene. The CDR3 is made up of 13 amino acids. The germline V gene has CDR1 GTSNPN and CDR2 SVGIG (reference sequence). V was clipped by 5 bases and J by 4 bases, with 9 bases between them. The CDR3 loop reads CAWVGQYNSPLHF. CDR3 sequence (DNA): TGTGCCTGGGTAGGGCAGTATAATTCACCCCTCCACTTT.

A note on this clone: The sample holds other DNA sequences that translate to the same CDR3. The chain couples TRBV18 to TRBJ2-3; D is perhaps TRBD2 (5 bases). Germline-derived CDR1 and CDR2 are KGHSH and LQKENI. The V end was cut by 2 bases, the J end by 2 bases, with 8 bases between. CDR3 length: 14 amino acids. CDR3 coding DNA: TGTGCCAGCTCACCAACTAGTTCCACAGATACGCAGTATTTT. This translates into CASSPTSSTDTQYF.

This chain joins TRBV9 and TRBJ2-1; 10 nucleotides align to TRBD2. The CDR3 runs to 17 residues. Trimming removed 3 bases from V and 3 bases from J; junction bases left unmatched: 9. CDR1 SGDLS and CDR2 YYNGEE come from the germline V gene. The CDR3 is CASSARGGTSDYNEQFF. In DNA, the CDR3 is TGTGCCAGCAGCGCACGGGGCGGGACTAGCGACTACAATGAGCAGTTCTTC.

This rearrangement joins TRBV28 to TRBJ1-1; 9 nucleotides agree with TRBD1. Germline V gives CDR1 MDHEN, CDR2 SYDVKM. This CDR3 has 16 amino acids. V was pared by 4 bases and J by 1 base, with 7 bases of the junction left unmatched. CDR3 in amino acids: CASSWGQGETNTEAFF. Here the CDR3 DNA reads TGTGCCAGCAGTTGGGGACAGGGTGAAACGAACACTGAAGCTTTCTTT.